This T cell receptor (beta chain) was recorded in a study of T cells after yellow fever vaccination. For the study at large: Fractions low in cell number were prepared with SMART-Seq v4 Ultra Low Input.

V lost 1 base, J lost 4 bases, and 13 bases lay in between. The CDR3 is 15 residues long. The germline V gene has CDR1 SGHDN and CDR2 FVKESK. TCRdb used MiXCR to reprocess the 5' RACE reads, holding one entry per CDR3 protein. The table includes about 340,000 distinct CDR3 sequences, about 4% detected once. The chain uses TRBV14 and TRBJ1-2, with no clear D. The TCR was taken from a man between 18 and 29 years old who received the YFV17D yellow fever vaccine. Sequences were derived from PBMCs, sampled 5 days after the yellow fever booster vaccination. This CDR3 reads CASSQALGSSYGYTF. The CDR3 coding sequence is TGTGCCAGCAGCCAAGCTCTCGGAAGTTCCTATGGCTACACCTTC.